One and the same sample provided the 16 T cell receptor beta chains below, sequenced in a study of spatial heterogeneity in lung cancer. The time point denotes: sample taken at primary tumor resection. Unsorted whole RNA of tumor, nontumor lung or frozen PBMC was sequenced. Each CDR3 protein gets one entry after TCRdb re-called the 5' RACE reads with MiXCR. The sample records about 5,700 distinct CDR3 sequences, under 15% being singletons. Sample: normal lung tissue next to the tumor, taken at surgery. Receptors were obtained from a male donor with early-stage non-small cell lung cancer.

This clonotype was seen repeatedly, ten times or more. A junction boundary mismatches the germline segment, possibly from a read error. The genes are TRBV7-7 and TRBJ2-1, with 8 positions matching TRBD2. Germline values: CDR1 SSHAT, CDR2 FNYEAQ (reference sequence). This CDR3 has 14 amino acids. The CDR3 nucleotides read TGTGCTAGCAGCCGTAGCGGGATGCGAGGTGAGCAGTTCTTC. Protein sequence: CASSRSGMRGEQFF.

This clonotype is medium-sized in the sample. This rearrangement joins TRBV25-1 to TRBJ2-5; no firm D call. Germline CDR1 reads MGHDK; CDR2 reads SYGVNS. There are 13 residues in the CDR3. Trimming pared 5 bases from V and 1 base from J, leaving 8 bases between. The CDR3 sequence is CASSRRAQETQYF. CDR3 nucleotides: TGTGCCAGCAGTCGTCGGGCCCAAGAGACCCAGTACTTC.

This clonotype has only one observation. The chain recombines TRBV20-1 with TRBJ1-2; 9 bases are shared with TRBD1. The J segment lost 3 bases and the V segment lost 6 bases, leaving 8 bases of the junction unmatched. Germline-derived CDR1 and CDR2 are DFQATT and SNEGSKA (reference sequence). The CDR3 contains 14 residues. CDR3 in amino acids: CSAHRTGEYYGYTF. The CDR3 nucleotides read TGCAGTGCCCACAGGACAGGGGAATACTATGGCTACACCTTC.

The chain carries TRBV2 and TRBJ2-1; the D gene is possibly TRBD2 (5 bases). This CDR3 spans 15 amino acids. The V gene's germline CDR1 is SNHLY and CDR2 FYNNEI. V was cut by 3 bases and J by 7 bases, with 16 bases left in between. The CDR3 DNA reads TGTGCCAGCAGTGATGAGGCCCGGAGGAGGAATGAGCAGTTCTTC. Amino acid sequence: CASSDEARRRNEQFF.

By frequency in the sample, this clonotype is medium-sized. The rearrangement joins TRBV5-1 to TRBJ1-1; 10 bases are shared with TRBD1. With V trimmed by 1 base and J by 2 bases, 17 bases remained unmatched. This CDR3 has 20 amino acids. CDR1 is SGHRS and CDR2 is YFSETQ in the germline V gene. The CDR3 protein is CASSLTPSWGTGAGNTEAFF. CDR3 DNA sequence: TGCGCCAGCAGCTTGACCCCAAGCTGGGGGACAGGGGCCGGAAACACTGAAGCTTTCTTT.

In its sample, this clonotype ranks as medium-sized. The genes are TRBV12-3 or TRBV12-4 and TRBJ2-7; D call uncertain. Deletions cut 3 bases from V and 5 bases from J, with 11 bases between. CDR3 length: 13 amino acids. CDR3 sequence reads: CASSLGSIHEQYF. In DNA form, the CDR3 reads TGTGCCAGCAGTTTGGGTAGTATCCACGAGCAGTACTTC.

This clonotype was counted ten times or more. This chain joins TRBV4-1 and TRBJ2-3; no definite D call. Deletions cut 0 bases from V and 7 bases from J, with 14 bases between. Germline V gene sequence: CDR1 MGHRA, CDR2 YSYEKL. This CDR3 is built from 15 residues. The DNA of the CDR3 is TGCGCCAGCAGCCAAGATGAGCTAGTGAGGCATACGCAGTATTTT. This encodes CASSQDELVRHTQYF.

This clonotype was detected ten times or more. This chain joins TRBV20-1 and TRBJ2-1; 11 bases are shared with TRBD2. CDR1 and CDR2 (germline): DFQATT, SNEGSKA (reference sequence). The CDR3 has 18 amino acids. The V and J ends lost 6 bases and 0 bases, in that order; junction bases with no gene match: 13. CDR3 amino acids: CSARLAGQVVGSYNEQFF. The DNA of the CDR3 is TGCAGTGCCAGACTAGCGGGGCAGGTGGTGGGCTCCTACAATGAGCAGTTCTTC.

This chain uses TRBV27 with TRBJ2-3; 7 bases map to TRBD2. Germline V gives CDR1 MNHEY, CDR2 SMNVEV (reference sequence). This CDR3 comprises 15 residues. The ends lost 3 bases at V and 0 bases at J; junction bases unmatched: 3. The CDR3 DNA sequence: TGTGCCAGCAGTTTCTCAGCGGGGAGCACAGATACGCAGTATTTT. Translating gives CASSFSAGSTDTQYF.

This rearrangement joins TRBV19 to TRBJ1-4, with unresolved D. The V end lost 4 bases, the J end lost 3 bases, and 15 bases lay between the germline ends. Germline CDR1 is LNHDA and CDR2 is SQIVND (reference sequence). CDR3 length: 16 amino acids. This CDR3 reads CASSTGNLLSNEKLFF. The CDR3 nucleotides are TGTGCCAGTAGTACCGGGAACCTCCTGTCTAATGAAAAACTGTTTTTT. The variable domain in full, completed from reference TRBV19 and TRBJ1-4, reads DGGITQSPKYLFRKEGQNVTLSCEQNLNHDAMYWYRQDPGQGLRLIYYSQIVNDFQKGDIAEGYSVSREKKESFPLTVTSAQKNPTAFYLCASSTGNLLSNEKLFFGSGTQLSVL.

The table lists this clonotype with many counts. V is TRBV4-3 and J is TRBJ2-7; TRBD1 is a possible D gene (6 bases). Deletions cut 4 bases from V and 0 bases from J, with 19 bases between. The CDR3 contains 17 residues. Germline CDR1 is LGHNA and CDR2 is YSLEER. In DNA form, the CDR3 reads TGCGCCAGCAGCCTCCATATGGGACACCGGAGCTCCTACGAGCAGTACTTC. Translation gives CASSLHMGHRSSYEQYF.

This clonotype appeared many times. The chain employs TRBV20-1 and TRBJ1-1; 7 nucleotides agree with TRBD1. CDR3 size: 14 residues. Germline trimming cut 5 bases from V and 6 bases from J; bases unmatched to any gene: 12. In germline, CDR1 is DFQATT, CDR2 SNEGSKA (reference sequence). CDR3: CSAVSTGIRSEAFF. In DNA, the CDR3 is TGCAGTGCTGTGTCGACAGGGATTCGTTCTGAAGCTTTCTTT.

This clonotype is labeled medium-sized (0.01 to 0.1%). The chain employs TRBV27 and TRBJ2-1; the D gene is possibly TRBD1 (6 bases). V shed 3 bases and J shed 4 bases, with 22 bases lying between them. The CDR3 has 18 residues. CDR1 is MNHEY, CDR2 SMNVEV, per germline (reference sequence). The CDR3 region has the DNA TGTGCCAGCAGTTTCTTGCGGTCCCTCACCGGGACATACAATGAGCAGTTCTTC. The encoded protein is CASSFLRSLTGTYNEQFF.

In its sample, this clonotype is medium-sized. The chain employs TRBV6-4 and TRBJ2-7; TRBD1 is a possible D gene (6 bases). Germline CDR1 and CDR2: MRHNA and SNTAGT. The CDR3 contains 14 residues. The V end lost 6 bases, the J end lost 4 bases, and 16 bases lay between the germline ends. The CDR3 region has the DNA TGTGCCAGCAGCCGGAGTAGTCAGGGGTACGAGCAGTACTTC. It encodes CASSRSSQGYEQYF.

This clonotype is labeled as medium-sized. The rearrangement joins TRBV6-2 or TRBV6-3 to TRBJ2-4; 8 bases agree with TRBD1. The CDR3 sequence is 17 residues long. The V gene's germline CDR1 is MNHEY and CDR2 SVGEGT. V was pared by 2 bases and J by 0 bases, with 6 bases of the junction left unmatched. The CDR3 loop is CASSYSQGALAKNIQYF. As DNA, the CDR3 is TGTGCCAGCAGTTACAGCCAGGGGGCGTTAGCCAAAAACATTCAGTACTTC.

The V gene is TRBV14, the J gene TRBJ2-5; D tentatively fits TRBD1 or TRBD2 (5 bases each). CDR1 and CDR2 from the germline V gene are SGHDN and FVKESK. V gave up 0 bases and J gave up 2 bases, with 13 bases separating them. This CDR3 has 16 residues. As DNA, the CDR3 is TGTGCCAGCAGCCAAGATCGGTTTGGGGGACAAGAGACCCAGTACTTC. This codes for CASSQDRFGGQETQYF.